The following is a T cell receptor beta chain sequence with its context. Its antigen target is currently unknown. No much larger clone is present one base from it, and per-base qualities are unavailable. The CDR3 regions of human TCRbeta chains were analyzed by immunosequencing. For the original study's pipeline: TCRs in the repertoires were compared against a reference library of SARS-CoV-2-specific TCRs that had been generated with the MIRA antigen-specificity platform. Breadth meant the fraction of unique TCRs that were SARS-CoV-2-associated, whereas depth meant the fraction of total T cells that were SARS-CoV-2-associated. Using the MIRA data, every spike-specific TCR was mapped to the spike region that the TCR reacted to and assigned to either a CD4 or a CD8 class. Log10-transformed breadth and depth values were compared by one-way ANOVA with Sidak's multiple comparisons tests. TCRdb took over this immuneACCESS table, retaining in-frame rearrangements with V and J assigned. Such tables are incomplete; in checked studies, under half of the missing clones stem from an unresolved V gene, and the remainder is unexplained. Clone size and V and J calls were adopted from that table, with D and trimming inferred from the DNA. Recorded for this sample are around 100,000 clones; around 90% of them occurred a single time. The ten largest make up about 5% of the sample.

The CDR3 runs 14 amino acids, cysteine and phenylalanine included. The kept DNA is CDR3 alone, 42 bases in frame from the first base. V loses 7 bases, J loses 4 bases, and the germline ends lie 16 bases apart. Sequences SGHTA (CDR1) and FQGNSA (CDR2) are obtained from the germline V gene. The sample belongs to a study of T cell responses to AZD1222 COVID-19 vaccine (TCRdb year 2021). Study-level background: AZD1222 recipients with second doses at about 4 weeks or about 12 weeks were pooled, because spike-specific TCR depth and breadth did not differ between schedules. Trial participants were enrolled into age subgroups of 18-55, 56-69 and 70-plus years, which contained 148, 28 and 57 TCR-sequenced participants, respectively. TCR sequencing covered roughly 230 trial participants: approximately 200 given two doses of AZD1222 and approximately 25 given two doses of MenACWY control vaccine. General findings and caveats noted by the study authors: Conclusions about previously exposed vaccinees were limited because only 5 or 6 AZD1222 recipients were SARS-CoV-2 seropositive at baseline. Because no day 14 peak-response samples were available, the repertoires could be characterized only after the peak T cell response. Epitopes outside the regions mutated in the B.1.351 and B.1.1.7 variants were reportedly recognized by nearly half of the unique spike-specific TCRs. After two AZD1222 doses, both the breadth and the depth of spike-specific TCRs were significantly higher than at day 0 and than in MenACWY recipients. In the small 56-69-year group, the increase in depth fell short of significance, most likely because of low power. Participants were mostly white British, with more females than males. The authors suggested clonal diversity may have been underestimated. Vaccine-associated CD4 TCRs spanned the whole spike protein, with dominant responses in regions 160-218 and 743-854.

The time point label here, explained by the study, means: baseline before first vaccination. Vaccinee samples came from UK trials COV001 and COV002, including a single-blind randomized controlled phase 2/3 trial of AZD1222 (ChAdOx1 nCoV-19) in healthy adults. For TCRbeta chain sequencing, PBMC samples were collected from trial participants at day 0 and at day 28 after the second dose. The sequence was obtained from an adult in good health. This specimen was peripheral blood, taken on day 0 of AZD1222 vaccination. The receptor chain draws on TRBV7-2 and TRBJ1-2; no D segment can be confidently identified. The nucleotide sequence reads TGTGCCAGCATAGGGTGGGGATCCATCTATGGCTACACCTTC. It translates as CASIGWGSIYGYTF.